This TCR beta chain appears in the sequencing data of a study of shared clonotypes between healthy human individuals. Study-wide findings and caveats: Generation probabilities were higher for clonotypes shared across all four sorted-subset donors than for unshared ones. Shared clonotypes: roughly 4.5% naive CD4, roughly 3.8% naive CD8, 2.3% memory CD4, 0.4% to 0.5% memory CD8.

CDR3 length equals 16 residues. V was pared by 6 bases and J by 8 bases, with 17 bases of the junction left unmatched. From germline, CDR1 is MDHEN and CDR2 SYDVKM. The naive CD8 subset, CD45RO-negative cells positively selected for CCR7, excluded terminally differentiated effector memory CD45RA+ cells. Original processing methods: Junction-only sequences without quality scores were provided by ImmunoSEQ, so filtering was different. Clones were read by immunoSEQ multiplex PCR, and TCRdb kept only the in-frame ones, dropping some. D and trimming were read from the DNA, whereas the V and J calls and clone size are those reported in that table. The table lists hundreds of thousands of clones, about 96% of them singletons. In the case of this clone: As yet, its antigen is unknown.

The sequencing input was naive CD8+ T cells sorted from blood. The TCR originated in a woman in her 30s in good health. The chain combines TRBV28 with TRBJ1-2, with 8 bases lining up with TRBD1. Written as DNA, the CDR3 is TGTGCCAGCAGCAGCCGGGACAGGACCCGCCCCGGGGGCTACACCTTC. It specifies CASSSRDRTRPGGYTF.